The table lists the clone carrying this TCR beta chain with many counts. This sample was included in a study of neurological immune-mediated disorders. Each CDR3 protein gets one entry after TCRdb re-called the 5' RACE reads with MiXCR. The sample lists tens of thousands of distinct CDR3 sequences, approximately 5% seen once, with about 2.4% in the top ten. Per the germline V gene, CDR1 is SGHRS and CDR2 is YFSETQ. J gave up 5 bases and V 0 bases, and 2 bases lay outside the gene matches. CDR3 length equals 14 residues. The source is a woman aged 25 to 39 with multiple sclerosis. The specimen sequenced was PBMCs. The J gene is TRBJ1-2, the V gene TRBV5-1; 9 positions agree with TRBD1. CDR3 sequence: CASSLGDREYGYTF. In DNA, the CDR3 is TGCGCCAGCAGCTTGGGGGACAGGGAGTATGGCTACACCTTC.